A selection of T cell receptor beta chains follows, all from one sample in a study of chemoradiotherapy in HPV16-positive cancers. Profiling relied on immunoSEQ multiplex PCR, and the TCRdb table lists in-frame clones only, not all of them. The data contain just under 6,000 clones, 73% of them seen just once; the ten biggest clones take up about a tenth. This material was collected from a patient who underwent chemoradiotherapy. The receptors derive from a human donor with HPV-associated anogenital cancer. Both conserved end residues are part of each CDR3. Fields, in order: V gene, D gene, clone size, J gene, CDR3 protein, CDR3 DNA. The D gene is left open where the match is weak. Clone size is shown for a subset of rows, as once, few, many or a class of expanded clone.

V: TRBV7-8
D: TRBD2
size: .
J: TRBJ2-7
CDR3: CASSPGTTPYEQYF
DNA: TGTGCCAGCAGCCCCGGGACTACGCCATACGAGCAGTACTTC

V: TRBV2
D: TRBD2
size: .
J: TRBJ2-7
CDR3: CASTWTSGYEQYF
DNA: TGTGCCAGCACCTGGACTAGCGGCTACGAGCAGTACTTC

V: TRBV9
D: .
size: .
J: TRBJ2-2
CDR3: CASSKRQPFTGELFF
DNA: TGTGCCAGCAGCAAGAGACAGCCCTTCACCGGGGAGCTGTTTTTT

V: TRBV30
D: TRBD1
size: .
J: TRBJ2-5
CDR3: CASRIAYRGNQETQYF
DNA: TGTGCCTCACGCATAGCCTACAGGGGTAACCAAGAGACCCAGTACTTC

V: TRBV6-5
D: .
size: .
J: TRBJ1-5
CDR3: CASSYTGGSNQPQHF
DNA: TGTGCCAGCAGCTACACGGGAGGAAGCAATCAGCCCCAGCATTTT

V: TRBV30
D: .
size: .
J: TRBJ1-4
CDR3: CAWSADTTRTLTLNEKLFF
DNA: TGTGCCTGGAGTGCCGACACCACCCGGACCCTGACTCTAAATGAAAAACTGTTTTTT

V: TRBV25-1
D: .
size: few
J: TRBJ1-2
CDR3: CASSEVGPYGYTF
DNA: TGTGCCAGCAGTGAAGTGGGGCCCTATGGCTACACCTTC

V: TRBV9
D: .
size: .
J: TRBJ2-3
CDR3: CASSTRIDTQYF
DNA: TGTGCCAGCAGCACAAGAATAGATACGCAGTATTTT

V: TRBV11-2
D: .
size: .
J: TRBJ2-3
CDR3: CASSPLRTRGEYF
DNA: TGTGCCAGCAGCCCTCTGCGAACCCGCGGGGAGTATTTT

V: TRBV18
D: .
size: .
J: TRBJ2-6
CDR3: CASTSTGSGANVLTF
DNA: TGTGCCAGCACATCCACAGGGTCGGGGGCCAACGTCCTGACTTTC

V: TRBV7-2
D: TRBD1
size: .
J: TRBJ2-7
CDR3: CASSSKAGQGSYEQYF
DNA: TGTGCCAGCAGCTCGAAGGCGGGACAGGGCTCCTACGAGCAGTACTTC

V: TRBV7-9
D: .
size: .
J: TRBJ2-7
CDR3: CASSSDMAYEQYF
DNA: TGTGCCAGCAGCTCGGACATGGCCTACGAGCAGTACTTC

V: TRBV27
D: TRBD2
size: .
J: TRBJ2-1
CDR3: CASSSVAGGYNEQFF
DNA: TGTGCCAGCAGTTCCGTAGCGGGGGGTTACAATGAGCAGTTCTTC

V: TRBV28
D: .
size: .
J: TRBJ1-1
CDR3: CASSLSRSGFEAFF
DNA: TGTGCCAGCAGTTTGAGCCGTTCAGGATTTGAAGCTTTCTTT

V: TRBV19
D: .
size: .
J: TRBJ2-2
CDR3: CASGDLNTGELFF
DNA: TGTGCCAGCGGGGACTTGAACACCGGGGAGCTGTTTTTT

V: TRBV11-2
D: .
size: .
J: TRBJ1-1
CDR3: CASSREGANTEAFF
DNA: TGTGCCAGCAGCCGCGAGGGCGCGAACACTGAAGCTTTCTTT

V: TRBV7-2
D: .
size: .
J: TRBJ2-7
CDR3: CASSFSYEQYF
DNA: TGTGCCAGCAGCTTCTCCTACGAGCAGTACTTC

V: TRBV28
D: .
size: .
J: TRBJ2-7
CDR3: CASSLRGEGDEQYF
DNA: TGTGCCAGCAGTTTAAGGGGAGAGGGCGACGAGCAGTACTTC

V: TRBV5-1
D: .
size: few
J: TRBJ1-1
CDR3: CASSVEGPGGDTEAFF
DNA: TGCGCCAGCAGCGTAGAGGGCCCCGGGGGCGATACTGAAGCTTTCTTT

V: TRBV27
D: .
size: .
J: TRBJ1-4
CDR3: CASSLGREEKLFF
DNA: TGTGCCAGCAGTTTAGGGCGGGAGGAAAAACTGTTTTTT

V: TRBV27
D: .
size: .
J: TRBJ1-1
CDR3: CASSSQGYNTEAFF
DNA: TGTGCCAGCAGTTCTCAGGGGTACAACACTGAAGCTTTCTTT

V: TRBV7-2
D: .
size: .
J: TRBJ2-5
CDR3: CASSLVPDRLQETQYF
DNA: TGTGCCAGCAGCTTGGTCCCGGACCGCCTCCAAGAGACCCAGTACTTC

V: TRBV7-6
D: .
size: .
J: TRBJ2-7
CDR3: CASSQNTYEQYF
DNA: TGTGCCAGCAGCCAAAACACCTACGAGCAGTACTTC